These T cell receptor beta chains were read from a single sample in a study of blood T cell repertoires in COVID-19. Sequenced by immunoSEQ multiplex PCR; TCRdb stores in-frame clones only, minus some. The table includes about 140,000 clones, approximately 86% detected once. Sequenced: peripheral blood. Source of these receptors: a human donor in a cohort sampled during active COVID-19. Both conserved end residues are part of each CDR3. D genes are given only for firm matches.

V gene	D gene	CDR3 length	J gene	CDR3 protein	CDR3 DNA
TRBV2	NA	13	TRBJ2-5	CASRRDQIETQYF	TGTGCCAGCAGGCGGGACCAGATTGAGACCCAGTACTTC
TRBV6-1	TRBD1	18	TRBJ1-5	CASSGQGHGSYSNQPQHF	TGTGCCAGCAGTGGACAGGGCCACGGAAGTTATAGCAATCAGCCCCAGCATTTT
TRBV6-6	NA	15	TRBJ1-4	CASSYPASGGEKLFF	TGTGCCAGCAGTTACCCCGCCTCGGGGGGTGAAAAACTGTTTTTT
TRBV3-1/TRBV3-2	TRBD1	14	TRBJ2-1	CASSQGQGFGRQFF	TGTGCCAGCAGCCAGGGACAGGGTTTCGGTAGGCAGTTCTTC
TRBV15	NA	15	TRBJ1-4	CATSRGGGGNEKLFF	TGTGCCACCAGCAGAGGTGGGGGGGGAAATGAAAAACTGTTTTTT
TRBV7-2	NA	14	TRBJ2-1	CASSVQGFDNEQFF	TGTGCCAGCAGCGTCCAGGGTTTTGACAATGAGCAGTTCTTC
TRBV7-9	NA	14	TRBJ2-1	CASSAWGVYNEQFF	TGTGCCAGCAGCGCCTGGGGGGTTTACAATGAGCAGTTCTTC
TRBV4-1	TRBD1	17	TRBJ2-2	CASSPHPDRGATGELFF	TGCGCCAGCAGCCCTCATCCGGACAGGGGGGCCACCGGGGAGCTGTTTTTT
TRBV20-1	NA	13	TRBJ2-7	CSASKRVAYEQYF	TGCAGTGCTAGTAAGCGGGTCGCCTACGAGCAGTACTTC
TRBV4-1	TRBD1	15	TRBJ2-7	CASSQGQGGAYEQYF	TGCGCCAGCAGCCAGGGACAGGGGGGGGCCTACGAGCAGTACTTC
TRBV6-4	TRBD2	12	TRBJ2-1	CASSALGGEQFF	TGTGCCAGCAGTGCATTGGGGGGGGAGCAGTTCTTC
TRBV6-6	NA	16	TRBJ1-1	CASSYERGFRGTEAFF	TGTGCCAGCAGTTACGAAAGAGGTTTCAGGGGCACTGAAGCTTTCTTT
TRBV7-8	TRBD2	16	TRBJ2-7	CASSLARSGRGYEQYF	TGTGCCAGCAGCTTAGCGCGGAGCGGGAGAGGTTACGAGCAGTACTTC
TRBV2	NA	17	TRBJ2-1	CASSGSSARGSYNEQFF	TGTGCCAGCAGCGGATCTAGCGCAAGAGGGTCCTACAATGAGCAGTTCTTC
TRBV29-1	NA	13	TRBJ1-2	CSVAADRTYGYTF	TGCAGCGTTGCTGCCGACAGGACCTATGGCTACACCTTC